This TCR beta chain emerged from a study of CD8 T cells in ankylosing spondylitis. V dropped 4 bases and J dropped 5 bases, with 11 bases sitting between them. The CDR3 length is 14 residues. Germline V gives CDR1 SNHLY, CDR2 FYNNEI. This clonotype was observed at least ten times. MiXCR was run by TCRdb on the 5' RACE reads, yielding one entry per CDR3 protein. This table has 30,000 to 45,000 distinct CDR3 sequences, 6% appearing once. Sequencing was done on a sample of blood, either unsorted or a sorted T cell fraction (not recorded which). This TCR came from a male donor with ankylosing spondylitis or in good health (not recorded which). The gene calls are TRBV2 and TRBJ2-2; no clear D gene. The CDR3 DNA is TGTGCCAGCAGTGCCCTTCGATTTACCGGGGAGCTGTTTTTT. It codes for CASSALRFTGELFF. Together with reference TRBV2 and TRBJ2-2, the CDR3 gives the full variable domain: EPEVTQTPSHQVTQMGQEVILRCVPISNHLYFYWYRQILGQKVEFLVSFYNNEISEKSEIFDDQFSVERPDGSNFTLKIRSTKLEDSAMYFCASSALRFTGELFFGEGSRLTVL.